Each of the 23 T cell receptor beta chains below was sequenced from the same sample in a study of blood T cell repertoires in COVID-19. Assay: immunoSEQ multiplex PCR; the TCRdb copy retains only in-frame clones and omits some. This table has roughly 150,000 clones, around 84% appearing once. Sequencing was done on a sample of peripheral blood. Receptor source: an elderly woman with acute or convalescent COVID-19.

CDR3 DNA: TGTGCCAGTACAAACAGGGGAGGCACTGAAGCTTTCTTT. Residues: CASTNRGGTEAFF. The chain has TRBV19 and TRBJ1-1; TRBD1 aligns across 7 bases. Trimming removed 7 bases from V and 4 bases from J; junction bases left unmatched: 6. Germline CDR1 and CDR2: LNHDA and SQIVND (reference sequence). This CDR3 region has 13 residues.

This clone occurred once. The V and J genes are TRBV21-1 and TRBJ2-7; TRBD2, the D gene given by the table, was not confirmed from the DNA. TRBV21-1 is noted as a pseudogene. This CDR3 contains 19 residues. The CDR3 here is CASSRLRTSGRACAYEQYF. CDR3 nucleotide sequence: TGTGCCAGCAGCCGCCTGAGGACTAGCGGGAGGGCTTGCGCCTACGAGCAGTACTTC.

The CDR3 protein is CASSPSGGARNEQFF. In DNA, the CDR3 is TGTGCCAGTAGTCCTAGCGGGGGGGCCAGGAATGAGCAGTTCTTC. V gene TRBV19 combines with J gene TRBJ2-1, with TRBD2 matching 12 bases. This CDR3 has 15 residues. With V trimmed by 5 bases and J by 7 bases, 6 bases remained unmatched. Germline CDR1 LNHDA, CDR2 SQIVND (reference sequence). Looking up the rest from reference TRBV19 and TRBJ2-1 gives the full variable domain: DGGITQSPKYLFRKEGQNVTLSCEQNLNHDAMYWYRQDPGQGLRLIYYSQIVNDFQKGDIAEGYSVSREKKESFPLTVTSAQKNPTAFYLCASSPSGGARNEQFFGPGTRLTVL.

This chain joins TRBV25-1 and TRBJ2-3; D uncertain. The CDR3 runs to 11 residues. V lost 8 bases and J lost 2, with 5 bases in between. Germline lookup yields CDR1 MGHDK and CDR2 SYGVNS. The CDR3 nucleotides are TGTGCCAGCGCACTCACAGATACGCAGTATTTT. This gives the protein CASALTDTQYF. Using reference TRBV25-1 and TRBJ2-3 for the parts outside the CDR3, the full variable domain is EADIYQTPRYLVIGTGKKITLECSQTMGHDKMYWYQQDPGMELHLIHYSYGVNSTEKGDLSSESTVSRIRTEHFPLTLESARPSHTSQYLCASALTDTQYFGPGTRLTVL.

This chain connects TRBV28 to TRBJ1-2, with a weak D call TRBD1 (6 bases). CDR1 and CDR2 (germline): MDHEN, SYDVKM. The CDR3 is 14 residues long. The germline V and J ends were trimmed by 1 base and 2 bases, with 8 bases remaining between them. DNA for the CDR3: TGTGCCAGCAGTTTATATACAGGGAACTATGGCTACACCTTC. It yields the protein CASSLYTGNYGYTF.

DNA of the CDR3: TGCGCCAGCAGTCATCTCCGGGACAGGGGGCGGACTAACTATGGCTACACCTTC. Encoded protein: CASSHLRDRGRTNYGYTF. The rearrangement joins TRBV23-1 to TRBJ1-2; 12 bases align to TRBD1. TRBV23-1 has ORF status, its function being uncertain. The CDR3 totals 18 residues. Trimming cost V 3 bases and J 0 bases; bases outside gene matches: 8.

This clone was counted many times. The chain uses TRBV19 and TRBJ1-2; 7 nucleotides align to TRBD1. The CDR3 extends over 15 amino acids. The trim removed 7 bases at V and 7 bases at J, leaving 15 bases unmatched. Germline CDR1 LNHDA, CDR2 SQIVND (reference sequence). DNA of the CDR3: TGTGCCAGTACGCTTGACTCGACAGGGTGGGGTGGCTACACCTTC. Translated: CASTLDSTGWGGYTF.

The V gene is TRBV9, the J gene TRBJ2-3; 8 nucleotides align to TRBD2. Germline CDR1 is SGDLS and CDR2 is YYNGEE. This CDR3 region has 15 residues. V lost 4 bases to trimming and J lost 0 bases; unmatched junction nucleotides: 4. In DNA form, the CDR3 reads TGTGCCAGCAGCTACTCGGGGGGGAGCACAGATACGCAGTATTTT. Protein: CASSYSGGSTDTQYF. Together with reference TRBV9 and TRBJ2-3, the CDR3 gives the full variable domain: DSGVTQTPKHLITATGQRVTLRCSPRSGDLSVYWYQQSLDQGLQFLIQYYNGEERAKGNILERFSAQQFPDLHSELNLSSLELGDSALYFCASSYSGGSTDTQYFGPGTRLTVL.

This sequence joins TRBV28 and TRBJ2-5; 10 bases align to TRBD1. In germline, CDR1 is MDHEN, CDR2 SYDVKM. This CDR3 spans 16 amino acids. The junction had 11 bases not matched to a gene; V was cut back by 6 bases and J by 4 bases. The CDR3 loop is CASSLVGGQGTETQYF. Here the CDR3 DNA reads TGTGCCAGCAGCCTAGTAGGGGGACAGGGGACAGAGACCCAGTACTTC.

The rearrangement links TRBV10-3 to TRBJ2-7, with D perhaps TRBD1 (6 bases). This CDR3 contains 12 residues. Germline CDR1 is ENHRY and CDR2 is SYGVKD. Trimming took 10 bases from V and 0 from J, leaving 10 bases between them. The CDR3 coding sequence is TGTGCCACGCAGGGGAGCTCCTACGAGCAGTACTTC. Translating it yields CATQGSSYEQYF.

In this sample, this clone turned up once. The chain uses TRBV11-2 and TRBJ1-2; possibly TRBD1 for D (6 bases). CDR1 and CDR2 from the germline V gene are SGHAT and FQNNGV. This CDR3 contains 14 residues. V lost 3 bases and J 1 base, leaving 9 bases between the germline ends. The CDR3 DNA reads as TGTGCCAGCAGCTTTGGCAGGGGTAACTATGGCTACACCTTC. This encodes CASSFGRGNYGYTF.

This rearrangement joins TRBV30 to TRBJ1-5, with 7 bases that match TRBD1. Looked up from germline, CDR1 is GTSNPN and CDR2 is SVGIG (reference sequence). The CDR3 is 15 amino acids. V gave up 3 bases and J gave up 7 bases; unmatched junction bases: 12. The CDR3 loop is CAWSVSQGTYQPQHF. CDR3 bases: TGTGCCTGGAGCGTATCACAGGGGACGTACCAGCCCCAGCATTTT.

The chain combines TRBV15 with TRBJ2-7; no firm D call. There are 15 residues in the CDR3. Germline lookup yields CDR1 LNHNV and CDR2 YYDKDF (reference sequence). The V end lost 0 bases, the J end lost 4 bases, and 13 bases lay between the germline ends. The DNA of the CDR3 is TGTGCCACCAGCAGAGATCTTTCGCAGGTTTACGAGCAGTACTTC. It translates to CATSRDLSQVYEQYF.

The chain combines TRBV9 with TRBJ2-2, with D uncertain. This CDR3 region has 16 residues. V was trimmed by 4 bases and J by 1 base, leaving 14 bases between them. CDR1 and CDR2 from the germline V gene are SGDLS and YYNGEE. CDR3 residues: CASSPHDAGNTGELFF. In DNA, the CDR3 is TGTGCCAGCAGCCCCCACGATGCAGGGAACACCGGGGAGCTGTTTTTT.

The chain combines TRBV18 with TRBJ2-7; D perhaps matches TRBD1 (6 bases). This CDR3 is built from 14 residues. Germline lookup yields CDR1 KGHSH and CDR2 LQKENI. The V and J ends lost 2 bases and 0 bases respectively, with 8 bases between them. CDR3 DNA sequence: TGTGCCAGCTCACCAACAGGGACCTCCTACGAGCAGTACTTC. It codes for CASSPTGTSYEQYF.

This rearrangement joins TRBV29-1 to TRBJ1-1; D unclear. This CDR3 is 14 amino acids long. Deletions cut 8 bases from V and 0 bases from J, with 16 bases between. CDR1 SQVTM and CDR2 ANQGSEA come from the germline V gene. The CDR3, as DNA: TGCAGCTCCAGGCCCCTCGTCATGAACACTGAAGCTTTCTTT. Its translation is CSSRPLVMNTEAFF.

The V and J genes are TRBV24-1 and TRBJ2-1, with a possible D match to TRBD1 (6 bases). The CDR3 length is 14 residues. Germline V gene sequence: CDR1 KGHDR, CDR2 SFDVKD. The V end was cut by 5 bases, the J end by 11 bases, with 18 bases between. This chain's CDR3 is CATSGTGRFAKQFF. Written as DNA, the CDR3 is TGTGCCACCAGTGGAACAGGGCGGTTTGCAAAGCAGTTCTTC.

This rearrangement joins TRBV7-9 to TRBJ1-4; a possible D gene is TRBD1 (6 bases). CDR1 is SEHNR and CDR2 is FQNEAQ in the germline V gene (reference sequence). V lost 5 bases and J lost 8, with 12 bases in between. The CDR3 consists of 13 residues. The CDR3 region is CASSPQGNEKLFF. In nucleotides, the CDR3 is TGTGCCAGCAGCCCACAGGGTAACGAAAAACTGTTTTTT.

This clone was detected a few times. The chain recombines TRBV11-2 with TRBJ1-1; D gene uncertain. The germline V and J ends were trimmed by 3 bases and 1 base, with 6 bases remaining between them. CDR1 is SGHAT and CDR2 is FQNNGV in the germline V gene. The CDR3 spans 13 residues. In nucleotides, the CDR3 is TGTGCCAGCAGCTTTGGCAGGAACACTGAAGCTTTCTTT. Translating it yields CASSFGRNTEAFF.

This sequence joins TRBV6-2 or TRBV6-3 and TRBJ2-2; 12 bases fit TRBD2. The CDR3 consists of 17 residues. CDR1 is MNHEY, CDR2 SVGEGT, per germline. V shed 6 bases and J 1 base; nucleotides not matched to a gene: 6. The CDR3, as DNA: TGTGCCAGCAGCCTTGCTAGCGGGGGGGAGAACACCGGGGAGCTGTTTTTT. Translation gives CASSLASGGENTGELFF.

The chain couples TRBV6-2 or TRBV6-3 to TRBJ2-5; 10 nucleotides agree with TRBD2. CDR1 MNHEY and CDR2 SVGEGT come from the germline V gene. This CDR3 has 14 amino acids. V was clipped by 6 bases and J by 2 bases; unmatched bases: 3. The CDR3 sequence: CASSRTSGQETQYF. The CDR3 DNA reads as TGTGCCAGCAGCCGGACTAGCGGTCAAGAGACCCAGTACTTC.

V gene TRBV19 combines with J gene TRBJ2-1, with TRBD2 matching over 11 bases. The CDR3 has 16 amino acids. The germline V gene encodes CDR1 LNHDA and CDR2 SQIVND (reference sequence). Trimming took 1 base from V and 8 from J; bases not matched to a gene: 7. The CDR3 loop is CASSIAALAGVDEQFF. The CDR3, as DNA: TGTGCCAGTAGTATAGCGGCACTAGCGGGGGTCGATGAGCAGTTCTTC.

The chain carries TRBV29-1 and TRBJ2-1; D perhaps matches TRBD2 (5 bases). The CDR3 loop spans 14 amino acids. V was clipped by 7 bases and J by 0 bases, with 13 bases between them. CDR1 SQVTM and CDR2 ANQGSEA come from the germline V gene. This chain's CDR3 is CSGFRGSSYNEQFF. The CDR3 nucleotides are TGCAGCGGATTTCGGGGTAGCTCCTACAATGAGCAGTTCTTC.